The clone carrying this T cell receptor beta chain has a count of ten or more. Individual cDNA molecules received unique molecular identifiers. TCRdb passed the 5' RACE reads through MiXCR, listing each CDR3 protein once. This sample has around 99,000 distinct CDR3 sequences; 11% occur once, and the top ten carry about 8%. The V and J ends lost 5 bases and 3 bases respectively, with 7 bases between them. The germline V gene encodes CDR1 SEHNR and CDR2 FQNEAQ (reference sequence). This CDR3 spans 12 amino acids. This record belongs to a study of early T cells in non-severe SARS-CoV-2 infection. The sequenced sample was whole blood. The V and J genes are TRBV7-9 and TRBJ2-5; D ambiguous. This receptor was obtained from an adult who was a healthcare worker with PCR-confirmed SARS-CoV-2 infection or an uninfected control (not recorded which). This CDR3 is CASSLLEETQYF. In nucleotides, the CDR3 is TGTGCCAGCAGCCTCCTAGAAGAGACCCAGTACTTC.